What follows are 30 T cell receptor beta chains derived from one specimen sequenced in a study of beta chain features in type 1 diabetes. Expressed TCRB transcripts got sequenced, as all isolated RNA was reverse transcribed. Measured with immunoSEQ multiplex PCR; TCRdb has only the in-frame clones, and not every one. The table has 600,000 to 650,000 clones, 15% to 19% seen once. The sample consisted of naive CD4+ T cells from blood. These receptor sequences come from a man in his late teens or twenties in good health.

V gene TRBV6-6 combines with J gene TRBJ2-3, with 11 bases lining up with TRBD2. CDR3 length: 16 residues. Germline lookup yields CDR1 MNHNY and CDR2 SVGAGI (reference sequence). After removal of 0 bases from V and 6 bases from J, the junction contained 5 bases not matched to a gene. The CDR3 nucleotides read TGTGCCAGCAGTTACTCGCTAGCGGGAGGCGAGGATACGCAGTATTTT. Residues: CASSYSLAGGEDTQYF.

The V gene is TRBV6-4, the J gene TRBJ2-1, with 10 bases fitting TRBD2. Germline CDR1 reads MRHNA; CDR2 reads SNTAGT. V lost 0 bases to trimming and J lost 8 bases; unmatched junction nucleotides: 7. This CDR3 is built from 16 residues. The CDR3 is CASSDSGLAEGDEQFF. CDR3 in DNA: TGTGCCAGCAGTGACTCAGGACTAGCGGAGGGGGATGAGCAGTTCTTC.

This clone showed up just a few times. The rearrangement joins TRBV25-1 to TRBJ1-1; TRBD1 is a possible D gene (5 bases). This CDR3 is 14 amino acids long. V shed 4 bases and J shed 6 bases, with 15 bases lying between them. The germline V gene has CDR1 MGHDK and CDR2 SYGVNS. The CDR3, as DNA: TGTGCCAGCAGTGCCCAGAAGGGGTTCGCTGAAGCTTTCTTT. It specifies CASSAQKGFAEAFF.

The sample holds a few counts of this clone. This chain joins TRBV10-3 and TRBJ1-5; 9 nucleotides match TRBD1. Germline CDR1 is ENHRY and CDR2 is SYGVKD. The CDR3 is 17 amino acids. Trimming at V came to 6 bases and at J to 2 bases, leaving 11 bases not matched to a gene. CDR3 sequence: CAISRDREYWGNQPQHF. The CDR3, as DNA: TGTGCCATCAGCAGGGACAGGGAGTATTGGGGCAATCAGCCCCAGCATTTT.

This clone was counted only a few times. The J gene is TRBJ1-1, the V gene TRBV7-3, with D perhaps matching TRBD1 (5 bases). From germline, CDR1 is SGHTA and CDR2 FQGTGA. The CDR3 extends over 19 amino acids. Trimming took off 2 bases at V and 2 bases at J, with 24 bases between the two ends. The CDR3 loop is CASSLRSLGKVWGNTEAFF. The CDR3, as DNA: TGTGCCAGCAGCTTACGAAGTCTTGGCAAGGTCTGGGGCAACACTGAAGCTTTCTTT.

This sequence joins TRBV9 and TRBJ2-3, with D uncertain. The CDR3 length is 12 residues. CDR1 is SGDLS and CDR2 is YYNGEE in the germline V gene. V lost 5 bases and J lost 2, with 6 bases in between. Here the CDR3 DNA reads TGTGCCAGCAGACGAGTCACAGATACGCAGTATTTT. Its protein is CASRRVTDTQYF.

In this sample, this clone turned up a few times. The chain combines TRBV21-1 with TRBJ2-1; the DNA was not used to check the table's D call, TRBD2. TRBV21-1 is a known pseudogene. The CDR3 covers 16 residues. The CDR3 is CASSNEPASGYNEQFF. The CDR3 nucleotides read TGTGCCAGCAGCAATGAACCCGCTAGCGGCTACAATGAGCAGTTCTTC.

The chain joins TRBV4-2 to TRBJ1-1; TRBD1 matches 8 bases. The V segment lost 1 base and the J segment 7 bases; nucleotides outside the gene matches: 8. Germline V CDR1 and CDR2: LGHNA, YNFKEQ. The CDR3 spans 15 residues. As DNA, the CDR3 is TGTGCCAGCAGCCAAGGTGGACAGGGAAAACTTGAAGCTTTCTTT. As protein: CASSQGGQGKLEAFF.

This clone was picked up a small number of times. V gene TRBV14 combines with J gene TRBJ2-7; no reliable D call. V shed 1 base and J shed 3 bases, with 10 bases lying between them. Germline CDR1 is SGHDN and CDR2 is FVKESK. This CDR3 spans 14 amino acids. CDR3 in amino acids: CASSQVEGYYEQYF. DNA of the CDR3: TGTGCCAGCAGCCAAGTGGAAGGTTACTACGAGCAGTACTTC.

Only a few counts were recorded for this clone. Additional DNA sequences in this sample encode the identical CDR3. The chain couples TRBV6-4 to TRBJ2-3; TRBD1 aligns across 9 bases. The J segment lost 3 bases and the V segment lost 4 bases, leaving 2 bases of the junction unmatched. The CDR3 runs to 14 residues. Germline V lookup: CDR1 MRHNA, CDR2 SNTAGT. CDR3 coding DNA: TGTGCCAGCAGTGGACAGGGGGGTACAGATACGCAGTATTTT. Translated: CASSGQGGTDTQYF.

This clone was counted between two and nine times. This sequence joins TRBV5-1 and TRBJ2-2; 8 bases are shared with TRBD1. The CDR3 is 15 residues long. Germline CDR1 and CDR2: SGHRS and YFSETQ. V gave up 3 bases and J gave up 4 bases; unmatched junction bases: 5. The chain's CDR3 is CASSSGQGFTGELFF. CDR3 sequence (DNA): TGCGCCAGCAGCTCCGGACAGGGATTCACCGGGGAGCTGTTTTTT.

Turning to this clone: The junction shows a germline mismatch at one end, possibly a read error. The CDR3 region is CASSGQGLGRNQPRHF. The CDR3 DNA sequence: TGTGCCAGCAGCGGACAGGGGTTAGGAAGGAATCAGCCCCGGCATTTT. This sequence joins TRBV7-2 and TRBJ1-5; 9 nucleotides match TRBD1. CDR1 is SGHTA, CDR2 FQGNSA, per germline. There are 16 residues in the CDR3.

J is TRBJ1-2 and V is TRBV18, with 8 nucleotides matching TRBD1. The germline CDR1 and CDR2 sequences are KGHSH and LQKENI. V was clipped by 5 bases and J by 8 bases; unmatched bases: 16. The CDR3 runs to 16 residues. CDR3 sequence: CASSSYQGADLTGYTF. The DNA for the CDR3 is TGTGCCAGCTCATCATATCAGGGGGCCGATTTAACGGGCTACACCTTC.

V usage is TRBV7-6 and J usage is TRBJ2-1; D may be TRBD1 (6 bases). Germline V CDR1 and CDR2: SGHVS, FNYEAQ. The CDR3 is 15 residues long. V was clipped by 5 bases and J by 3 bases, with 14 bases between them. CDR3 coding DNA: TGTGCCAGCAGCCGCATCGGACAGAACTACAATGAGCAGTTCTTC. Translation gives CASSRIGQNYNEQFF.

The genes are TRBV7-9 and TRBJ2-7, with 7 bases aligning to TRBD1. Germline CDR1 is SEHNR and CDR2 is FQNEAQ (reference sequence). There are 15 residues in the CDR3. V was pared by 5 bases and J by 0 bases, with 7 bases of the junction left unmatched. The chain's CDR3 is CASSPPGQNSYEQYF. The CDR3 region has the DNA TGTGCCAGCAGCCCGCCGGGACAGAACTCCTACGAGCAGTACTTC.

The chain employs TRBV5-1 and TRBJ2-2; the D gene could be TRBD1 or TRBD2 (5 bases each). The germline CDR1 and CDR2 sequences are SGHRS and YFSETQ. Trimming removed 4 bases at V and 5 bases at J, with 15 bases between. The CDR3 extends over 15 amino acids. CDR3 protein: CASSLRDGPTGELFF. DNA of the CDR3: TGCGCCAGCAGCCTACGGGACGGCCCGACCGGGGAGCTGTTTTTT.

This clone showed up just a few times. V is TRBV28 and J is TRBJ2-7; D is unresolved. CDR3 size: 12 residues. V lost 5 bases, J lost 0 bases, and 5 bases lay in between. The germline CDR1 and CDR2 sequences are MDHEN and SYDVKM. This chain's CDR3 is CASSDTSYEQYF. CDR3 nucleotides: TGTGCCAGCAGTGACACCTCCTACGAGCAGTACTTC. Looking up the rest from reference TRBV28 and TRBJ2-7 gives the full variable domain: DVKVTQSSRYLVKRTGEKVFLECVQDMDHENMFWYRQDPGLGLRLIYFSYDVKMKEKGDIPEGYSVSREKKERFSLILESASTNQTSMYLCASSDTSYEQYFGPGTRLTVT.

The CDR3 region is CASRAPLSYQHF. The CDR3 nucleotides read TGTGCCAGCAGGGCCCCCCTTAGTTACCAGCATTTT. The V gene is TRBV9, the J gene TRBJ1-5; D gene unclear. Germline CDR1 is SGDLS and CDR2 is YYNGEE. The CDR3 is made up of 12 amino acids. The germline V and J ends were trimmed by 5 bases and 12 bases, with 15 bases remaining between them.

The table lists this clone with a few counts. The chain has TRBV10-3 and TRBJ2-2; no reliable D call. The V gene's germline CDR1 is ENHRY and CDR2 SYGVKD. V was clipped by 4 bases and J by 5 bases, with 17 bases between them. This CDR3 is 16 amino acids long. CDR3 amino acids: CAISVIALEGTGELFF. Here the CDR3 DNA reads TGTGCCATCAGTGTCATAGCCCTGGAAGGTACCGGGGAGCTGTTTTTT.

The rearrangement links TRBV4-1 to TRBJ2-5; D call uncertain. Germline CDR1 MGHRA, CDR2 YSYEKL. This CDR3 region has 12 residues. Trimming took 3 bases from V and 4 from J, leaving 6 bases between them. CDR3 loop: CASSHDSETQYF. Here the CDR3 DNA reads TGCGCCAGCAGCCATGATTCAGAGACCCAGTACTTC.

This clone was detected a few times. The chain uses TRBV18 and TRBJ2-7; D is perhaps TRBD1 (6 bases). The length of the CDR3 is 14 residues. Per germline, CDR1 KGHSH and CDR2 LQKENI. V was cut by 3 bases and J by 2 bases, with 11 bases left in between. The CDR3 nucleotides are TGTGCCAGCTCACCCTCGACAGGACCCTACGAGCAGTACTTC. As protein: CASSPSTGPYEQYF.

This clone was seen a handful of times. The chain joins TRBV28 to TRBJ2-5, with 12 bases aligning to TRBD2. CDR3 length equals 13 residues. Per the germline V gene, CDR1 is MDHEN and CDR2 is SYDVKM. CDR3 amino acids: CGTSGVRRETQYF. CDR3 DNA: TGTGGGACTAGCGGGGTTAGAAGAGAGACCCAGTACTTC.

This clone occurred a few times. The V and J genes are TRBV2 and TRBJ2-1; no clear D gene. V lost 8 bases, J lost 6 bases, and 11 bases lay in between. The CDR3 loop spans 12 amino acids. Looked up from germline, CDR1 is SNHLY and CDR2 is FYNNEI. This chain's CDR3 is CASGIGFNEQFF. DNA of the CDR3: TGTGCCAGCGGAATAGGGTTCAATGAGCAGTTCTTC.

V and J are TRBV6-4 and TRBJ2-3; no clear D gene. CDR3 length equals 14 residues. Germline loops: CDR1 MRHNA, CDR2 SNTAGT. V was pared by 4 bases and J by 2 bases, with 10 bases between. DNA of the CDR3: TGTGCCAGCAGTGTTGGCAGTGACACAGATACGCAGTATTTT. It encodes CASSVGSDTDTQYF.

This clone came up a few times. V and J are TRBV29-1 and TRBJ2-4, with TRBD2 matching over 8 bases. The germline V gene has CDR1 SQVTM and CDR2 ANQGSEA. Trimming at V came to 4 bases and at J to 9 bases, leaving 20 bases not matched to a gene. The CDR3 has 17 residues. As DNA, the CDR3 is TGCAGCGTTGGTTGGGTAGGGAAGCGCGGGGGGCCGGGCATTCAGTACTTC. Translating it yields CSVGWVGKRGGPGIQYF.

DNA for the CDR3: TGTGCCAGCAGCTCCCTTGACAGGGCAACCTATGGCTACACCTTC. This encodes CASSSLDRATYGYTF. This chain connects TRBV5-4 to TRBJ1-2, with 7 bases that match TRBD1. Germline trimming cut 3 bases from V and 4 bases from J; bases unmatched to any gene: 9. This CDR3 spans 15 amino acids. Germline CDR1 and CDR2: SGHNT and YYREEE (reference sequence).

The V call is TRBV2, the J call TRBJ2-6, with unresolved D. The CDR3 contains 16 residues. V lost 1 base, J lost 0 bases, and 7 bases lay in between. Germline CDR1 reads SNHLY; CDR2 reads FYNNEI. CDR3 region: CASSEGRSSGANVLTF. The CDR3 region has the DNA TGTGCCAGCAGTGAAGGCAGAAGCTCTGGGGCCAACGTCCTGACTTTC.

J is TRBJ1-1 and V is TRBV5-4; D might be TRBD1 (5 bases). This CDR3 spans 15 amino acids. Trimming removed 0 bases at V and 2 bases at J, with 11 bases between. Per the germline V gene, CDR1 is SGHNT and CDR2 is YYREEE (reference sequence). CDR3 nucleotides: TGTGCCAGCAGCTTGGCCGGCAGGGTAAACACTGAAGCTTTCTTT. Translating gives CASSLAGRVNTEAFF.

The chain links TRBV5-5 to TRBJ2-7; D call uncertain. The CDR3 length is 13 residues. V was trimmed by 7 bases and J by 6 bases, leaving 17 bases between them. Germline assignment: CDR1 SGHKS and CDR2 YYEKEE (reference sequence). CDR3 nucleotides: TGTGCCAGCCATTTCACGAACACTGGCGAGCAGTACTTC. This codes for CASHFTNTGEQYF.

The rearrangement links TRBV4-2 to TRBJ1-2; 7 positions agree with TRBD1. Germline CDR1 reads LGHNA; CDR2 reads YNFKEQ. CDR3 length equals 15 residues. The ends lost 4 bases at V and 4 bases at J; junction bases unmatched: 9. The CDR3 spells CASSPPTGLVYGYTF. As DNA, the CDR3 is TGTGCCAGCAGCCCCCCGACAGGGTTGGTCTATGGCTACACCTTC.